The 30 T cell receptor beta chains reported below all come from one sample, sequenced in a study of blood T cells in healthy people across ages (dated by TCRdb to the mid-2010s). To prepare the library, 5' RACE was applied. TCRdb lists the instrument as Illumina HiSeq 2500. The second PCR ran for roughly 7 to 11 cycles and used a J-beta primer mix along with a sample-barcoded 5' primer. The raw public data were reprocessed by TCRdb itself: fastp quality trimming at Q25, MiXCR clonotype calling, in-frame beta chains only. For every CDR3 protein sequence, its rows merge into one entry that carries the most common genes and DNA. This sample comprises about 2 million distinct CDR3 sequences, 49% of them detected only once. The leading ten clones occupy over 2% of the sample. The sample was blood. The receptor set was obtained from a woman between 35 and 50 years old in good health.

This clonotype was detected only a few times. The CDR3 coding sequence is TGCAGTGCTAGAGGCCCCTCCGGGACACCTACCTACAATGAGCAGTTCTTC. Residues: CSARGPSGTPTYNEQFF. The J gene is TRBJ2-1, the V gene TRBV20-1; a weak D match, TRBD1 (6 bases). The CDR3 is 17 residues long. The ends were cut back, 1 base at V and 2 bases at J, with 18 bases in the middle. Germline V lookup: CDR1 DFQATT, CDR2 SNEGSKA (reference sequence).

The chain uses TRBV6-1 and TRBJ2-1; D is ambiguous. This CDR3 is built from 12 residues. Germline loops: CDR1 MNHNS, CDR2 SASEGT. Trimming cost V 3 bases and J 8 bases, with 8 bases left between them. CDR3 nucleotide sequence: TGTGCCAGCAGTGAGTTCTCCTATGAGCAGTTCTTC. It yields the protein CASSEFSYEQFF.

J is TRBJ2-3 and V is TRBV20-1, with 9 bases matching TRBD2. Germline V gives CDR1 DFQATT, CDR2 SNEGSKA (reference sequence). The CDR3 loop spans 16 amino acids. The ends lost 0 bases at V and 4 bases at J; junction bases unmatched: 8. CDR3 amino acids: CSARDLRGGPADTQYF. CDR3 bases: TGCAGTGCTAGAGATTTGCGGGGGGGCCCAGCAGATACGCAGTATTTT.

The chain joins TRBV6-1 to TRBJ2-1; D unresolved. Germline V gives CDR1 MNHNS, CDR2 SASEGT. There are 13 residues in the CDR3. The ends were cut back, 3 bases at V and 12 bases at J, with 15 bases in the middle. CDR3 bases: TGTGCCAGCAGTGATCCGGACCGCGCGAGGCAGTTCTTC. Encoded protein: CASSDPDRARQFF.

This rearrangement joins TRBV3-1 to TRBJ2-3; D is unresolved. CDR1 LGHDT and CDR2 YNNKEL come from the germline V gene (reference sequence). This CDR3 has 20 residues. Trimming shortened V by 0 bases and J by 0 bases, and 22 bases separated the two germline ends. The CDR3 coding sequence is TGTGCCAGCAGCCAAGATCCGTATGGCCGGACGGACCAAAGCACAGATACGCAGTATTTT. Translating gives CASSQDPYGRTDQSTDTQYF.

The gene calls are TRBV3-1 and TRBJ2-3, with 8 bases lining up with TRBD2. V was pared by 4 bases and J by 1 base, with 4 bases of the junction left unmatched. Germline V gene data show CDR1 as LGHDT and CDR2 as YNNKEL (reference sequence). The CDR3 length is 15 residues. CDR3 bases: TGTGCCAGCAGCCCCACACTAGCGGGCACAGATACGCAGTATTTT. This gives the protein CASSPTLAGTDTQYF.

In its sample, this clonotype was seen a few times. The chain uses TRBV9 and TRBJ1-2, with 10 bases that match TRBD1. The CDR3 has 14 amino acids. V was pared by 3 bases and J by 6 bases, with 5 bases of the junction left unmatched. Germline V gives CDR1 SGDLS, CDR2 YYNGEE. CDR3 protein: CASSGRTGGDGYTF. CDR3 nucleotides: TGTGCCAGCAGCGGGCGGACAGGGGGGGATGGCTACACCTTC.

The chain carries TRBV7-2 and TRBJ2-5, with no clear D. The J call is uncertain, as TRBJ2-7 better fits the DNA end. CDR1 and CDR2 (germline): SGHTA, FQGNSA. The CDR3 sequence is 14 residues long. This chain's CDR3 is CASSSSSSDREQYF. CDR3 DNA sequence: TGTGCCAGCAGCTCCTCATCTTCTGATCGCGAGCAGTACTTC.

This clonotype was seen only a few times. This chain connects TRBV28 to TRBJ2-5; D is unresolved. Germline CDR1 is MDHEN and CDR2 is SYDVKM. Trimming removed 2 bases at V and 1 base at J, with 5 bases between. The CDR3 is 13 amino acids. The CDR3 spells CASSLILQETQYF. The CDR3 DNA is TGTGCCAGCAGTTTAATCCTCCAAGAGACCCAGTACTTC.

The genes are TRBV28 and TRBJ2-7; 7 bases fit TRBD1. The CDR3 runs 16 residues. Per the germline V gene, CDR1 is MDHEN and CDR2 is SYDVKM. The ends lost 6 bases at V and 4 bases at J; junction bases unmatched: 15. CDR3 DNA sequence: TGTGCCAGCAGCTCGCGGCAGCGACAGGGCTTTTACGAGCAGTACTTC. This gives the protein CASSSRQRQGFYEQYF.

The gene calls are TRBV24-1 and TRBJ2-1, with 11 bases fitting TRBD2. There are 15 residues in the CDR3. Germline loops: CDR1 KGHDR, CDR2 SFDVKD. The junction had 8 bases not matched to a gene; V was cut back by 6 bases and J by 8 bases. In nucleotides, the CDR3 is TGTGCCACCAGTTCTACTAGCGGGGGTGCGGATGAGCAGTTCTTC. Amino acids: CATSSTSGGADEQFF.

This rearrangement joins TRBV6-2 or TRBV6-3 to TRBJ2-5, with 10 bases lining up with TRBD2. Germline CDR1 MNHEY, CDR2 SVGEGT. V was pared by 7 bases and J by 2 bases, with 10 bases of the junction left unmatched. This CDR3 comprises 16 residues. CDR3 sequence (DNA): TGTGCCAGCACCGACTTAATACTAGCGGGGCAAGAGACCCAGTACTTC. It encodes CASTDLILAGQETQYF.

The V and J genes are TRBV12-3 or TRBV12-4 and TRBJ2-5; 8 bases line up with TRBD2. The end of the DNA is better explained by TRBJ2-7, so the J call may be wrong. The CDR3 spans 16 residues. CDR3 sequence: CASSLTLAGIKYEQYF. In DNA, the CDR3 is TGTGCCAGCAGTTTGACCTTAGCGGGGATAAAATACGAGCAGTACTTC.

The V gene is TRBV5-1, the J gene TRBJ1-1, with a tentative D call TRBD1 (5 bases). Trimming took 6 bases from V and 2 from J, leaving 20 bases between them. The V gene's germline CDR1 is SGHRS and CDR2 YFSETQ. The CDR3 covers 16 residues. The CDR3 nucleotides are TGCGCCAGCACCCGGGGCAGTTTACCAACCAACACTGAAGCTTTCTTT. It translates to CASTRGSLPTNTEAFF.

The chain links TRBV11-2 to TRBJ2-1; 8 nucleotides match TRBD2. This CDR3 is built from 15 residues. Germline trimming cut 6 bases from V and 4 bases from J; bases unmatched to any gene: 8. Looked up from germline, CDR1 is SGHAT and CDR2 is FQNNGV. The CDR3 DNA follows: TGTGCCAGCAGGTTAAGCGGGGGCCTGTACAATGAGCAGTTCTTC. Its protein product is CASRLSGGLYNEQFF.

CDR3 sequence reads: CASSLGDRFNEKLFF. The DNA for the CDR3 is TGCGCCAGCAGCTTGGGGGACAGATTTAATGAAAAACTGTTTTTT. The chain recombines TRBV5-1 with TRBJ1-4; 7 nucleotides line up with TRBD1. With 0 bases clipped from V and 4 bases from J, the junction kept 3 bases outside the gene matches. The germline CDR1 and CDR2 sequences are SGHRS and YFSETQ. This CDR3 region has 15 residues.

This clonotype was counted a few times. The chain uses TRBV18 and TRBJ2-6, with D possibly being TRBD1 (6 bases). The CDR3 runs to 16 residues. Germline V gene data show CDR1 as KGHSH and CDR2 as LQKENI. V was clipped by 2 bases and J by 3 bases, with 11 bases between them. The CDR3 DNA reads TGTGCCAGCTCACCAGACAGGTTTAGTGGGGCCAACGTCCTGACTTTC. Residues: CASSPDRFSGANVLTF.

This sequence joins TRBV7-2 and TRBJ2-5; no definite D call. Germline CDR1 is SGHTA and CDR2 is FQGNSA. This CDR3 contains 13 residues. V was trimmed by 5 bases and J by 5 bases, leaving 12 bases between them. CDR3 bases: TGTGCCAGCAGCGACCGTATGACGGAGACCCAGTACTTC. Translated, it gives CASSDRMTETQYF.

This clonotype turned up a few times. This rearrangement joins TRBV29-1 to TRBJ2-3, with 8 bases lining up with TRBD2. The germline gives CDR1 SQVTM, CDR2 ANQGSEA. The CDR3 has 15 residues. V trimming: 0 bases; J trimming: 1 base; junction bases outside the gene matches: 3. CDR3 DNA sequence: TGCAGCGTTGAAGATCGGGGGGGCGGCACAGATACGCAGTATTTT. Its translation: CSVEDRGGGTDTQYF.

The V call is TRBV7-2, the J call TRBJ2-5; 11 bases fit TRBD2. This CDR3 is built from 15 residues. Germline V gene lookup returns CDR1 SGHTA and CDR2 FQGNSA. Trimming at V came to 1 base and at J to 11 bases, leaving 9 bases not matched to a gene. The CDR3 region is CASSLVAGGNGEQYF. As DNA, the CDR3 is TGTGCCAGCAGCTTAGTAGCGGGGGGGAATGGTGAGCAGTACTTC.

This chain uses TRBV6-6 with TRBJ1-6; TRBD1 aligns across 8 bases. The CDR3 length is 15 residues. Germline V CDR1 and CDR2: MNHNY, SVGAGI (reference sequence). V lost 8 bases, J lost 7 bases, and 10 bases stayed unmatched. The CDR3, as DNA: TGTGCCAGCTTCCGCGGCGACAGGGGAAATTCACCCCTCCACTTT. Translating it yields CASFRGDRGNSPLHF.

The chain has TRBV7-2 and TRBJ2-6; D gene ambiguous. The CDR3 extends over 16 amino acids. The V and J ends lost 0 bases and 4 bases respectively, with 10 bases between them. Germline V lookup: CDR1 SGHTA, CDR2 FQGNSA. In DNA, the CDR3 is TGTGCCAGCAGCTTAGCGAGCACGGCCGGGGCCAACGTCCTGACTTTC. This gives the protein CASSLASTAGANVLTF.

This clonotype was counted once. This chain links TRBV5-1 with TRBJ1-1; the match to TRBD1 covers 12 bases. J gave up 10 bases and V 4 bases, and 11 bases lay outside the gene matches. This CDR3 contains 15 residues. Germline CDR1 SGHRS, CDR2 YFSETQ. The CDR3 region is CASSTGQGATRRAFF. In DNA form, the CDR3 reads TGCGCCAGCAGCACGGGACAGGGGGCGACACGGCGAGCTTTCTTT.

The chain recombines TRBV10-3 with TRBJ2-3, with 9 bases identical to TRBD2. The germline V gene encodes CDR1 ENHRY and CDR2 SYGVKD. Trimming took 7 bases from V and 0 from J; bases not matched to a gene: 5. The CDR3 spans 15 residues. The CDR3 spells CAIMGSGGSTDTQYF. In DNA form, the CDR3 reads TGTGCCATCATGGGTAGCGGGGGTAGCACAGATACGCAGTATTTT.

This clonotype was seen only a few times. The V and J genes are TRBV29-1 and TRBJ2-1; 12 bases are shared with TRBD2. V trimming: 8 bases; J trimming: 7 bases; junction bases outside the gene matches: 18. Germline V gene data show CDR1 as SQVTM and CDR2 as ANQGSEA. The CDR3 consists of 17 residues. CDR3 coding DNA: TGCAGCCTCGCCGGGGTCGCTAGCGGGGGGGCCGAGAATGAGCAGTTCTTC. Amino acids: CSLAGVASGGAENEQFF.

This clonotype was counted a single time. The chain has TRBV25-1 and TRBJ2-2; D might be TRBD1 (7 bases). In germline, CDR1 is MGHDK, CDR2 SYGVNS. Deletions cut 4 bases from V and 9 bases from J, with 21 bases between. CDR3 length equals 16 residues. The CDR3 spells CASSGIAGGIRRELFF. The CDR3 bases are TGTGCCAGCAGTGGCATCGCAGGGGGGATACGGAGGGAGCTGTTTTTT. The full variable domain, with the rest looked up from reference TRBV25-1 and TRBJ2-2, is EADIYQTPRYLVIGTGKKITLECSQTMGHDKMYWYQQDPGMELHLIHYSYGVNSTEKGDLSSESTVSRIRTEHFPLTLESARPSHTSQYLCASSGIAGGIRRELFFGEGSRLTVL.

V usage is TRBV27 and J usage is TRBJ2-3; the D gene is possibly TRBD2 (6 bases). Germline CDR1 MNHEY, CDR2 SMNVEV (reference sequence). Trimming stripped 5 bases from V and 6 bases from J, with 12 bases between. The CDR3 covers 13 residues. The CDR3 sequence is CASSATLADTQYF. The CDR3 nucleotides read TGTGCCAGCAGTGCTACTCTAGCGGATACGCAGTATTTT.

The chain carries TRBV14 and TRBJ2-3; the D gene is possibly TRBD2 (5 bases). The CDR3 runs 15 residues. V was pared by 3 bases and J by 1 base, with 11 bases between. Germline values: CDR1 SGHDN, CDR2 FVKESK. This chain's CDR3 is CASSHARGGTDTQYF. DNA for the CDR3: TGTGCCAGCAGCCACGCCCGGGGAGGCACAGATACGCAGTATTTT.

The chain couples TRBV7-8 to TRBJ2-7; 11 bases fit TRBD2. Germline trimming cut 5 bases from V and 4 bases from J; bases unmatched to any gene: 13. CDR3 length equals 17 residues. From germline, CDR1 is SGHVS and CDR2 FQNEAQ. The CDR3 nucleotides are TGTGCCAGCAGCCTATTCACTAGCGGGGGATCCCTTTACGAGCAGTACTTC. It translates to CASSLFTSGGSLYEQYF. The full variable domain, rest sourced from reference TRBV7-8 and TRBJ2-7, is GAGVSQSPRYKVAKRGQDVALRCDPISGHVSLFWYQQALGQGPEFLTYFQNEAQLDKSGLPSDRFFAERPEGSVSTLKIQRTQQEDSAVYLCASSLFTSGGSLYEQYFGPGTRLTVT.

The chain uses TRBV12-3 or TRBV12-4 and TRBJ2-5; tentative D call: TRBD1 (5 bases). TRBJ2-4 matches the DNA end more closely, so the J call is doubtful. The CDR3 runs 15 residues. This CDR3 is CASTPGPYERNIQYF. The CDR3 DNA follows: TGTGCCAGCACTCCAGGGCCCTATGAGAGAAACATTCAGTACTTC.